The 26 T cell receptor beta chains below come from one sample, sequenced in a study of T cell responses to AZD1222 COVID-19 vaccine. The repertoire was sequenced with immunoSEQ multiplex PCR; TCRdb's copy has only in-frame clones and lacks some. The sample has 90,000 to 120,000 clones, 70% to 90% seen once. This specimen consisted of peripheral blood, obtained 28 days after the second AZD1222 dose. Receptor source: an adult who received the AZD1222 COVID-19 vaccine.

This chain uses TRBV6-2 or TRBV6-3 with TRBJ1-5; weak D call: TRBD1 (6 bases). The V end lost 0 bases, the J end lost 1 base, and 13 bases lay between the germline ends. This CDR3 is built from 17 residues. Germline CDR1 reads MNHEY; CDR2 reads SVGEGT. The CDR3 is CASSYSNPGVSNQPQHF. The CDR3 nucleotides read TGTGCCAGCAGTTACTCAAATCCAGGGGTGAGCAATCAGCCCCAGCATTTT.

The J gene is TRBJ2-3, the V gene TRBV18, with D unclear. CDR1 KGHSH and CDR2 LQKENI come from the germline V gene. Deletions cut 6 bases from V and 0 bases from J, with 7 bases between. The CDR3 consists of 13 residues. CDR3 nucleotide sequence: TGTGCCAGCTCGACACCTAGCACAGATACGCAGTATTTT. Its translation is CASSTPSTDTQYF.

The V call is TRBV5-1, the J call TRBJ1-4; D gene unclear. This CDR3 region has 14 residues. The V end was cut by 3 bases, the J end by 1 base, with 7 bases between. Germline CDR1 SGHRS, CDR2 YFSETQ. The chain's CDR3 is CASSWEGTNEKLFF. CDR3 nucleotides: TGCGCCAGCAGCTGGGAGGGAACTAATGAAAAACTGTTTTTT.

The genes are TRBV9 and TRBJ2-3, with D unresolved. Germline V CDR1 and CDR2: SGDLS, YYNGEE. Trimming took 2 bases from V and 4 from J, leaving 5 bases between them. This CDR3 is 12 amino acids long. Here the CDR3 DNA reads TGTGCCAGCAGCGTCCTGGCAGATACGCAGTATTTT. Its protein product is CASSVLADTQYF. The full variable domain, its missing parts supplied by reference TRBV9 and TRBJ2-3, is DSGVTQTPKHLITATGQRVTLRCSPRSGDLSVYWYQQSLDQGLQFLIQYYNGEERAKGNILERFSAQQFPDLHSELNLSSLELGDSALYFCASSVLADTQYFGPGTRLTVL.

V is TRBV6-5 and J is TRBJ1-5, with D uncertain. The CDR3 covers 13 residues. Looked up from germline, CDR1 is MNHEY and CDR2 is SVGAGI. V was clipped by 5 bases and J by 4 bases, with 9 bases between them. The CDR3 is CASSMGINQPQHF. CDR3 DNA sequence: TGTGCCAGCAGTATGGGAATTAATCAGCCCCAGCATTTT.

This chain joins TRBV15 and TRBJ1-1; the match to TRBD1 covers 8 bases. Germline CDR1 LNHNV, CDR2 YYDKDF (reference sequence). The CDR3 is made up of 13 amino acids. The V and J ends lost 4 bases and 3 bases, in that order; junction bases with no gene match: 1. Here the CDR3 reads CATSMTGDTEAFF. The CDR3 DNA follows: TGTGCCACCAGCATGACAGGGGACACTGAAGCTTTCTTT. The variable domain in full, with the rest retrieved from reference TRBV15 and TRBJ1-1, is DAMVIQNPRYQVTQFGKPVTLSCSQTLNHNVMYWYQQKSSQAPKLLFHYYDKDFNNEADTPDNFQSRRPNTSFCFLDIRSPGLGDTAMYLCATSMTGDTEAFFGQGTRLTVV.

V and J are TRBV9 and TRBJ2-3; no definite D call. Germline CDR1 reads SGDLS; CDR2 reads YYNGEE. This CDR3 has 15 amino acids. V lost 0 bases, J lost 6 bases, and 14 bases lay in between. The CDR3 loop is CASSVAMGLGDTQYF. Here the CDR3 DNA reads TGTGCCAGCAGCGTAGCTATGGGCTTGGGGGATACGCAGTATTTT.

This chain links TRBV5-1 with TRBJ2-3, with D perhaps matching TRBD2 (6 bases). Germline V gene data show CDR1 as SGHRS and CDR2 as YFSETQ. With 1 base removed from V and 4 bases from J, the gap between germline ends came to 13 bases. CDR3 length: 15 residues. The CDR3 protein is CASSLNGGGADTQYF. The CDR3 DNA sequence: TGCGCCAGCAGCTTGAACGGGGGTGGGGCAGATACGCAGTATTTT.

The count of this clone is one. The chain combines TRBV30 with TRBJ1-4; perhaps TRBD1 as D (5 bases). Trimming pared 4 bases from V and 8 bases from J, leaving 14 bases between. The CDR3 consists of 13 residues. Germline V gene lookup returns CDR1 GTSNPN and CDR2 SVGIG (reference sequence). The CDR3 reads CAWNGGLNEKLFF. The CDR3 DNA reads as TGTGCCTGGAACGGGGGTTTGAACGAAAAACTGTTTTTT.

V and J are TRBV7-2 and TRBJ2-2, with D maybe TRBD2 (6 bases). The CDR3 totals 15 residues. Germline CDR1 is SGHTA and CDR2 is FQGNSA. Trimming left V 3 bases short and J 6 bases short, with 14 bases between. This CDR3 is CASSLEGIGAGELFF. In DNA, the CDR3 is TGTGCCAGCAGCTTGGAGGGGATCGGGGCCGGGGAGCTGTTTTTT.

V usage is TRBV6-2 or TRBV6-3 and J usage is TRBJ1-1; tentatively, D is TRBD1 (5 bases). The CDR3 length is 18 residues. Germline CDR1 is MNHEY and CDR2 is SVGEGT. V lost 0 bases and J lost 3, with 20 bases in between. This CDR3 reads CASSYSMEGKRSYTEAFF. CDR3 in DNA: TGTGCCAGCAGTTACTCGATGGAGGGGAAAAGATCGTACACTGAAGCTTTCTTT.

V gene TRBV7-2 combines with J gene TRBJ2-1, with TRBD2 matching over 7 bases. This CDR3 contains 16 residues. CDR1 SGHTA and CDR2 FQGNSA come from the germline V gene. Trimming removed 4 bases from V and 7 bases from J; junction bases left unmatched: 13. In DNA, the CDR3 is TGTGCCAGCAGCTGGCCCCCGGGGCTAGCGGTAAATGAGCAGTTCTTC. Protein sequence: CASSWPPGLAVNEQFF.

The CDR3 bases are TGTGCCAGTAGTACCCTACTCACAGGGGTTGGCTACACCTTC. Its translation is CASSTLLTGVGYTF. The V and J genes are TRBV19 and TRBJ1-2; TRBD1 matches 7 bases. The CDR3 is made up of 14 amino acids. The J segment lost 7 bases and the V segment lost 4 bases, leaving 9 bases of the junction unmatched. The germline V gene has CDR1 LNHDA and CDR2 SQIVND (reference sequence).

The gene calls are TRBV5-1 and TRBJ1-2; 9 bases are shared with TRBD1. V was pared by 4 bases and J by 5 bases, with 6 bases of the junction left unmatched. The germline gives CDR1 SGHRS, CDR2 YFSETQ. The CDR3 is made up of 14 amino acids. The CDR3 is CASSAGQGPYGYTF. For the CDR3, the DNA is TGCGCCAGCAGCGCCGGACAGGGGCCTTATGGCTACACCTTC.

This chain uses TRBV13 with TRBJ1-2, with unresolved D. The germline V and J ends were trimmed by 8 bases and 5 bases, with 9 bases remaining between them. Germline loops: CDR1 PRHDT, CDR2 FYEKMQ (reference sequence). The CDR3 totals 11 residues. The CDR3 DNA is TGTGCCAGCGATGGAGGGTATGGCTACACCTTC. It translates to CASDGGYGYTF.

The chain carries TRBV7-3 and TRBJ2-2, with 16 positions matching TRBD2. Germline CDR1 is SGHTA and CDR2 is FQGTGA. Trimming removed 4 bases from V and 0 bases from J; junction bases left unmatched: 14. The CDR3 has 22 amino acids. In nucleotides, the CDR3 is TGTGCCAGCAGCTACCCCCCCGGGACTAGCGGGGGGGCCGGAGCGAACACCGGGGAGCTGTTTTTT. Its translation is CASSYPPGTSGGAGANTGELFF. Full variable domain (missing parts from reference TRBV7-3 and TRBJ2-2): GAGVSQTPSNKVTEKGKYVELRCDPISGHTALYWYRQSLGQGPEFLIYFQGTGAADDSGLPNDRFFAVRPEGSVSTLKIQRTERGDSAVYLCASSYPPGTSGGAGANTGELFFGEGSRLTVL.

This chain connects TRBV11-3 to TRBJ2-2; 7 nucleotides match TRBD1. Losses at the gene ends were 5 bases for V and 6 bases for J; bases not matched to a gene: 3. Germline V gene sequence: CDR1 SGHNT, CDR2 YENEEA. CDR3 length: 13 residues. The CDR3 DNA follows: TGTGCCAGCAGCCTCGGGACAGCCGGGGAGCTGTTTTTT. Its translation: CASSLGTAGELFF.

This chain uses TRBV14 with TRBJ1-2; D gene uncertain. This CDR3 has 13 residues. Trimming pared 3 bases from V and 4 bases from J, leaving 9 bases between. CDR1 and CDR2 (germline): SGHDN, FVKESK. CDR3 sequence reads: CASSQTETYGYTF. In nucleotides, the CDR3 is TGTGCCAGCAGCCAGACGGAGACCTATGGCTACACCTTC.

This sequence joins TRBV3-1 (or the pseudogene TRBV3-2) and TRBJ2-3, with D uncertain. Germline CDR1 is LGHDT and CDR2 is YNNKEL (reference sequence). The CDR3 is made up of 12 amino acids. The V gene lost 4 bases and the J gene lost 8 bases, with 10 bases spanning the gap. The CDR3 sequence: CASSRSQSTQYF. The CDR3 coding sequence is TGTGCCAGCAGCCGGTCACAGTCTACGCAGTATTTT.

This sequence joins TRBV18 and TRBJ2-1; 10 nucleotides match TRBD1. The CDR3 totals 16 residues. After removal of 6 bases from V and 7 bases from J, the junction contained 12 bases not matched to a gene. CDR1 and CDR2 from the germline V gene are KGHSH and LQKENI. The CDR3 spells CASSQRQGARANEQFF. The DNA for the CDR3 is TGTGCCAGCTCGCAACGACAGGGGGCCCGTGCGAATGAGCAGTTCTTC.

This sequence joins TRBV21-1 and TRBJ1-4; the table names TRBD1, a call not compared with the DNA. TRBV21-1 is deemed a pseudogene. The CDR3 is 13 residues long. Here the CDR3 DNA reads TGTGCCAGCTTACAGGTCTCTAATGAAAAACTGTTTTTT. It codes for CASLQVSNEKLFF.

As to this clone: Other DNA sequences within the sample encode an identical CDR3. CDR3 amino acids: CASSELAGGSYEQYF. DNA of the CDR3: TGTGCCAGCAGTGAACTGGCAGGGGGCTCCTACGAGCAGTACTTC. The chain links TRBV6-1 to TRBJ2-7; 7 nucleotides match TRBD1. The CDR3 loop spans 15 amino acids. CDR1 and CDR2 (germline): MNHNS, SASEGT. The V gene end was trimmed by 2 bases and the J gene end by 0 bases; junction bases not matched to a gene: 4.

The rearrangement uses TRBV6-2 or TRBV6-3 and TRBJ2-1; the D call may be TRBD1 or TRBD2 (5 bases each). CDR3 length equals 16 residues. Germline values: CDR1 MNHEY, CDR2 SVGEGT. The germline V and J ends were trimmed by 5 bases and 5 bases, with 19 bases remaining between them. CDR3 coding DNA: TGTGCCAGCAGTCGACCATCGGGGACCAATAACAATGAGCAGTTCTTC. Its translation: CASSRPSGTNNNEQFF.

The chain combines TRBV4-1 with TRBJ2-7; tentatively, D is TRBD2 (5 bases). V dropped 4 bases and J dropped 4 bases, with 11 bases sitting between them. Germline V gives CDR1 MGHRA, CDR2 YSYEKL. CDR3 length: 13 residues. The CDR3 coding sequence is TGCGCCAGCAGCCGAGACACGGGATACGAGCAGTACTTC. This encodes CASSRDTGYEQYF.

The chain combines TRBV29-1 with TRBJ1-1, with D uncertain. Germline V gives CDR1 SQVTM, CDR2 ANQGSEA. The CDR3 is 11 amino acids. V was pared by 3 bases and J by 5 bases, with 7 bases between. This CDR3 reads CSVEGGTEAFF. The DNA for the CDR3 is TGCAGCGTTGAGGGTGGGACTGAAGCTTTCTTT.

The CDR3 bases are TGCGCCAGCAGCTTCGGACAGGGCCTACTAAACAATGAGCAGTTCTTC. As protein: CASSFGQGLLNNEQFF. The rearrangement joins TRBV5-1 to TRBJ2-1; 8 nucleotides agree with TRBD1. Germline assignment: CDR1 SGHRS and CDR2 YFSETQ. This CDR3 is built from 16 residues. J lost 5 bases, V lost 2 bases, and 9 bases had no gene match.